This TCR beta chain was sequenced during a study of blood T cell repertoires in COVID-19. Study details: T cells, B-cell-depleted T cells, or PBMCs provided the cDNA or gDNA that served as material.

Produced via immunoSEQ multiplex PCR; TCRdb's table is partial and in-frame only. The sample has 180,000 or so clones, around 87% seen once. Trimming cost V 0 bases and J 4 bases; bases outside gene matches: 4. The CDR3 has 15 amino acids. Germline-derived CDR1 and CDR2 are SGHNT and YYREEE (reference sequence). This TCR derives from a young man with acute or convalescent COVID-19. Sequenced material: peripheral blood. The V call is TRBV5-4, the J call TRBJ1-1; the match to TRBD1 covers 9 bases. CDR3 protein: CASSLGQGGGTEAFF. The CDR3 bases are TGTGCCAGCAGCTTGGGACAGGGGGGTGGCACTGAAGCTTTCTTT.